This T cell receptor beta chain was sequenced for a study of beta chain features in type 1 diabetes. Germline CDR1 SGHTA, CDR2 FQGNSA. J gave up 4 bases and V 0 bases, and 1 base lay outside the gene matches. The CDR3 is 14 residues long. Concerning this clone itself: The same CDR3 is also encoded by other DNA sequences in this sample.

Expressed TCRB transcripts were sequenced because the isolated RNA had all been reverse transcribed beforehand. Sequencing used immunoSEQ multiplex PCR; TCRdb keeps in-frame clones, though not all of them. Of 240,000 or so clones listed, about 71% are singletons. This TCR came from a man aged 30 to 45 in good health. The rearrangement links TRBV7-2 to TRBJ2-3; 7 positions agree with TRBD2. Sequenced: naive CD4+ T cells from blood. In DNA form, the CDR3 reads TGTGCCAGCAGCTTAGCCGGGAGGTCAGATACGCAGTATTTT. Translating it yields CASSLAGRSDTQYF.